The 10 T cell receptor beta chains reported below all come from one sample, sequenced in a study of T cells in Graves' hyperthyroidism and ophthalmopathy. The investigators amplified TCR beta CDR3 regions from RNA transcripts. Carried out on the TCR CDR3, a first-round RT-PCR used the HTBI primer set. A single record per CDR3 protein comes from TCRdb applying MiXCR to the multiplex PCR reads. The sample consists of approximately 740,000 distinct CDR3 sequences, roughly 15% of them appearing once. Sequencing used blood. These receptors all stem from a woman younger than 30 with Graves' hyperthyroidism.

This clonotype was seen ten or more times. This chain joins TRBV6-1 and TRBJ2-1, with D perhaps TRBD1 (5 bases). The CDR3 covers 19 residues. V lost 2 bases and J 3 bases, leaving 23 bases between the germline ends. CDR1 MNHNS and CDR2 SASEGT come from the germline V gene. The CDR3 sequence: CASSEFPGSFSPFYNEQFF. The CDR3 DNA sequence: TGTGCCAGCAGTGAATTCCCAGGGTCATTCTCGCCCTTCTACAATGAGCAGTTCTTC.

This clonotype was observed many times. The chain has TRBV20-1 and TRBJ2-7; 7 positions agree with TRBD2. The CDR3 length is 15 residues. Trimming removed 3 bases from V and 3 bases from J; junction bases left unmatched: 11. Germline V gives CDR1 DFQATT, CDR2 SNEGSKA (reference sequence). For the CDR3, the DNA is TGCAGTGCTAGTTTTGCTAGCGGTAAGGTCTACGAGCAGTACTTC. Translation gives CSASFASGKVYEQYF.

A few counts support this clonotype. J is TRBJ2-1 and V is TRBV4-3, with D possibly TRBD1 on 6 matching bases. The CDR3 sequence is 15 residues long. Trimming pared 1 base from V and 1 base from J, leaving 8 bases between. Germline V CDR1 and CDR2: LGHNA, YSLEER. For the CDR3, the DNA is TGCGCCAGCAGCCAAGTTACAGGGTCCTACAATGAGCAGTTCTTC. This translates into CASSQVTGSYNEQFF.

Ten or more counts support this clonotype. The gene calls are TRBV20-1 and TRBJ2-1; unclear D gene. Trimming pared 1 base from V and 3 bases from J, leaving 4 bases between. The V gene's germline CDR1 is DFQATT and CDR2 SNEGSKA (reference sequence). The length of the CDR3 is 12 residues. In nucleotides, the CDR3 is TGCAGTGCTAGAGGGAACTACAATGAGCAGTTCTTC. This codes for CSARGNYNEQFF.

This clonotype was observed at least ten times. The rearrangement uses TRBV20-1 and TRBJ2-7, with 8 nucleotides matching TRBD2. Germline CDR1 is DFQATT and CDR2 is SNEGSKA (reference sequence). V was pared by 6 bases and J by 3 bases, with 13 bases of the junction left unmatched. This CDR3 comprises 15 residues. The CDR3 region is CSAPHTSGLNYEQYF. Written as DNA, the CDR3 is TGCAGTGCGCCGCATACTAGCGGACTCAACTACGAGCAGTACTTC.

This clonotype came up once. CDR3 region: CASSGSQAGGWNEQFF. In DNA form, the CDR3 reads TGTGCCAGCAGTGGAAGTCAAGCGGGAGGGTGGAATGAGCAGTTCTTC. This chain joins TRBV6-2 or TRBV6-3 and TRBJ2-1; 10 bases align to TRBD2. Germline V CDR1 and CDR2: MNHEY, SVGEGT. CDR3 length equals 16 residues. V trimming: 5 bases; J trimming: 7 bases; junction bases outside the gene matches: 11.

This clonotype was seen repeatedly, ten times or more. This chain uses TRBV20-1 with TRBJ2-5; 12 bases match TRBD2. From germline, CDR1 is DFQATT and CDR2 SNEGSKA (reference sequence). J was trimmed by 3 bases and V by 5 bases; bases with no gene match: 19. This CDR3 spans 19 amino acids. In nucleotides, the CDR3 is TGCAGTGCTCGCTCCTACGGGCCGACTAGCGGGAGAGAAAAAGAGACCCAGTACTTC. Its translation: CSARSYGPTSGREKETQYF.

This clonotype appeared many times. The gene calls are TRBV20-1 and TRBJ2-7; D unclear. V lost 5 bases to trimming and J lost 4 bases, with 15 bases between them. Per the germline V gene, CDR1 is DFQATT and CDR2 is SNEGSKA (reference sequence). The CDR3 contains 13 residues. The CDR3 protein is CSAQLLSSYEQYF. The CDR3 region has the DNA TGCAGTGCTCAGCTTTTGTCGTCTTACGAGCAGTACTTC.

With regard to this clonotype: A much bigger clone sits one base away, suggesting this may be a read error. The chain uses TRBV7-2 and TRBJ2-3; the D is unclear. The CDR3 length is 11 residues. Trimming left V 5 bases short and J 7 bases short, with 7 bases between. Germline V gene sequence: CDR1 SGHTA, CDR2 FQGNSA. The DNA of the CDR3 is TGTGCCAGCAGCCTGCCTAATACGCAGTATTTT. The encoded protein is CASSLPNTQYF.

This clonotype was observed a handful of times. The chain couples TRBV18 to TRBJ2-5; D ambiguous. The germline V and J ends were trimmed by 2 bases and 7 bases, with 11 bases remaining between them. The CDR3 is made up of 13 amino acids. Germline V gene lookup returns CDR1 KGHSH and CDR2 LQKENI. CDR3 sequence reads: CASSPSSGPTQYF. CDR3 bases: TGTGCCAGCTCACCATCGAGTGGACCGACCCAGTACTTC. The variable domain in full, completed from reference TRBV18 and TRBJ2-5, reads NAGVMQNPRHLVRRRGQEARLRCSPMKGHSHVYWYRQLPEEGLKFMVYLQKENIIDESGMPKERFSAEFPKEGPSILRIQQVVRGDSAAYFCASSPSSGPTQYFGPGTRLLVL.